Here is one T cell receptor (beta chain) with its context. Its antigen is undetermined. This specimen comes from a study of vaccination effects on CD4 cells after COVID-19. TCRdb keeps only in-frame clones here, not all; method: immunoSEQ multiplex PCR. The sample includes 30,000 to 45,000 clones, about three fifths of them seen just once. The CDR3 is 15 amino acids. Germline V gene data show CDR1 as MNHNS and CDR2 as SASEGT. The germline V and J ends were trimmed by 3 bases and 0 bases, with 11 bases remaining between them. Antigen-specific CD4+ T cells expanded by the ViraFEST assay with viral peptide pools were then sequenced. Culture proceeded for nine to eleven days, and CD4+ T cells were then isolated. Nucleocapsid antibody tests were negative, and the vaccine recipients had no prior SARS-CoV-2 infection.

The TCR originated in a human donor who received a COVID-19 vaccine. The sample here was CD4+ T cells from PBMCs cultured with HCoV-OC43 spike peptides, taken before COVID-19 vaccination. Subset in this sample: HCoV-OC43 spike overlapping peptide pool stimulation. The gene calls are TRBV6-1 and TRBJ1-1, with D unclear. This CDR3 reads CASSDRRIMNTEAFF. The CDR3 DNA follows: TGTGCCAGCAGTGACCGACGGATTATGAACACTGAAGCTTTCTTT.